This T cell receptor beta chain derives from a study of blood T cell repertoires in COVID-19. Study-wide context: The samples span acute and convalescent COVID-19 from the United States, Italy and Spain. PBMCs, B-cell-depleted T cells, or T cells provided the cDNA or gDNA that made up the material.

In the original analysis: Reference gene primer amplification in the assay estimated nucleated cell counts. Libraries were prepared by immunoSEQ multiplex PCR; TCRdb keeps only in-frame clonotypes and omits some of them. V, J and clone size reflect that table, while D and trimming were determined from the DNA. The sample shows 200,000 or so clones, about four fifths of them seen only once. The sample comprised peripheral blood. The TCR was taken from an older woman with acute or convalescent COVID-19.

The DNA for the CDR3 is TGTGCCAGCAGCCCTAGGGGTGTAGGCGGGGGTAACACCGGGGAGCTGTTTTTT. Protein sequence: CASSPRGVGGGNTGELFF. V gene TRBV7-2 combines with J gene TRBJ2-2; TRBD2 matches 7 bases. V shed 5 bases and J 2 bases; nucleotides not matched to a gene: 14. Germline V gene lookup returns CDR1 SGHTA and CDR2 FQGNSA. This CDR3 has 18 amino acids. The full variable domain, rest sourced from reference TRBV7-2 and TRBJ2-2, is GAGVSQSPSNKVTEKGKDVELRCDPISGHTALYWYRQSLGQGLEFLIYFQGNSAPDKSGLPSDRFSAERTGGSVSTLTIQRTQQEDSAVYLCASSPRGVGGGNTGELFFGEGSRLTVL.